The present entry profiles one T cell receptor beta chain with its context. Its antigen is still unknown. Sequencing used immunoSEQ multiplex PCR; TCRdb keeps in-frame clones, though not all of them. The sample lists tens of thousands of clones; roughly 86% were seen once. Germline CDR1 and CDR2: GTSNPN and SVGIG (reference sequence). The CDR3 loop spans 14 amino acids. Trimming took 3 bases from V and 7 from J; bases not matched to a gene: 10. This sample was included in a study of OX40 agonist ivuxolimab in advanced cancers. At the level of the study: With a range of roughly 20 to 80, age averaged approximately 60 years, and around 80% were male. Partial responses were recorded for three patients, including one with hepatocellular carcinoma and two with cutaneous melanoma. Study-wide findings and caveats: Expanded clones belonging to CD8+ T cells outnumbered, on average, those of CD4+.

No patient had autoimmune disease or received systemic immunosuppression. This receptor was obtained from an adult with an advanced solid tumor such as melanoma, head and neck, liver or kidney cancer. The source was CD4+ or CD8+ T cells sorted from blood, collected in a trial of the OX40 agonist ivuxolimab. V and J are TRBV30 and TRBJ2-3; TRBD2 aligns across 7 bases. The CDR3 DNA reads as TGTGCCTGGAGGGATGGGGGGGTCCGAAATACGCAGTATTTT. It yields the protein CAWRDGGVRNTQYF.